This entry concerns a single T cell receptor beta chain. Its matching antigen is unknown. V lost 5 bases and J 1 base, leaving 11 bases between the germline ends. This CDR3 spans 14 amino acids. The germline V gene has CDR1 SGHNT and CDR2 YENEEA. The PCR made use of 60 Vbeta and 13 Jbeta primers. Produced via immunoSEQ multiplex PCR; TCRdb's table is partial and in-frame only. The data show about 130,000 clones, around 80% seen once. The data are from a study of cytomegalovirus exposure and HLA in healthy donors. Findings of the study overall: It was likely that a cluster of highly shared sequence variants was a sequencing artifact.

Material for sequencing was PBMCs. The V and J genes are TRBV11-3 and TRBJ1-1, with D perhaps TRBD1 (6 bases). This TCR was sampled from a man aged 25 to 40 in good health. For the CDR3, the DNA is TGTGCCAGCAGCCCCCAACAGGGGAACACTGAAGCTTTCTTT. Its translation is CASSPQQGNTEAFF.